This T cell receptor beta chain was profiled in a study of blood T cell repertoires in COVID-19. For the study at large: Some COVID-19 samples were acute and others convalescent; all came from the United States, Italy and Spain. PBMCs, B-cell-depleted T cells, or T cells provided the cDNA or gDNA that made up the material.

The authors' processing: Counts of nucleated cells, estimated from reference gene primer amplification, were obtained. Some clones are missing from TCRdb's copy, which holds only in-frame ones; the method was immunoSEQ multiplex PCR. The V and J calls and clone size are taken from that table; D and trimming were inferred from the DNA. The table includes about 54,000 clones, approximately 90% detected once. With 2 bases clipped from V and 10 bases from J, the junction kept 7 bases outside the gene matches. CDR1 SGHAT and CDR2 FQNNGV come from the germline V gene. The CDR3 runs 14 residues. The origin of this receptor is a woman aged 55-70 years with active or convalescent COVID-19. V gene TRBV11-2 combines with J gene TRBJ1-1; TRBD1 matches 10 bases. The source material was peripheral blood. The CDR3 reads CASSLYTGQGRAFF. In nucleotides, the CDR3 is TGTGCCAGCAGCTTATATACGGGACAGGGGCGAGCTTTCTTT.